The rows below give T cell receptor beta chains drawn from one sample of a study of T cell responses to AZD1222 COVID-19 vaccine. Produced via immunoSEQ multiplex PCR; TCRdb's table is partial and in-frame only. Of 150,000 to 200,000 clones in the sample, 85% to 90% were seen once. The sample here was peripheral blood, taken on day 0 of MenACWY control vaccination. Receptors originate from an adult in good health. CDR3s include the opening cysteine and the closing phenylalanine or tryptophan. Each record gives: J gene, clone size, D gene, V gene, CDR3 DNA, CDR3 protein. D genes are given only for firm matches. The size entry is marked missing in some rows and otherwise reads once, few, many or a size class.

>TRBJ1-1|-|TRBD1|TRBV2
TGTGCCAGCAGTGGGCAGAAAGACAGGGGGGGTGCGAACACTGAAGCTTTCTTT
CASSGQKDRGGANTEAFF
>TRBJ1-5|-|TRBD1|TRBV3-1/TRBV3-2
TGTGCCAGCAGCGAGGACAGGGGCAATCAGCCCCAGCATTTT
CASSEDRGNQPQHF
>TRBJ2-7|-|-|TRBV2
TGTGCCAGCCCCTCCCTACAGGGAGGGGACGAGCAGTACTTC
CASPSLQGGDEQYF
>TRBJ1-2|few|-|TRBV12-3/TRBV12-4
TGTGCCAGCAGAAATACAGGGAGCTATGGCTACACCTTC
CASRNTGSYGYTF
>TRBJ2-7|-|TRBD1|TRBV5-1
TGCGCCAGCAGCTTGCGGGCCCCTGTTGGGACAGGTGAAACCTACGAGCAGTACTTC
CASSLRAPVGTGETYEQYF
>TRBJ1-1|-|-|TRBV13
TGTGCCAGCAGCCCCCGGGGGGGGCGGACGAGCGGCACTGAAGCTTTCTTT
CASSPRGGRTSGTEAFF
>TRBJ2-1|-|TRBD2|TRBV6-5
TGTGCCGGGCAGACTAGCGATGCTGGCAATGAGCAGTTCTTC
CAGQTSDAGNEQFF
>TRBJ2-7|-|-|TRBV4-1
TGCGCCAGCAGCCTAGACTCTGCCAGGGACGAGCAGTACTTC
CASSLDSARDEQYF
>TRBJ1-2|-|-|TRBV10-3
TGTGCCATCAGTGAAAGTGGGGCGGGGTATGGCTACACCTTC
CAISESGAGYGYTF
>TRBJ1-1|-|TRBD1|TRBV7-9
TGTGCCAGCAGCCCGACCGAGGGACAGTTATTCCCTTTT
CASSPTEGQLFPF
>TRBJ2-7|-|TRBD1|TRBV5-1
TGCGCCAGCAGCGAACAGGGGGAAGGTTACGAGCAGTACTTC
CASSEQGEGYEQYF
>TRBJ2-7|-|-|TRBV7-9
TGTGCCAGCAGCTTAGCGTCCTCCGAGCAGTACTTC
CASSLASSEQYF
>TRBJ1-4|few|TRBD1|TRBV5-6
TGTGCCAGCAGCTTACCATCAGGGGGCATAGGAAAACTGTTTTTT
CASSLPSGGIGKLFF
>TRBJ1-4|-|TRBD1|TRBV28
TGTGCCAGCACCGCCGGGACAGGGAGTGAAAAACTGTTTTTT
CASTAGTGSEKLFF
>TRBJ2-3|-|TRBD1|TRBV5-1
TGCGCCAGCAGCACCGGACAGGGGGTGGATACGCAGTATTTT
CASSTGQGVDTQYF
>TRBJ2-5|-|-|TRBV9
TGTGCCAGCAGCGGAGGGGGTATTGACCTCCAAGAGACCCAGTACTTC
CASSGGGIDLQETQYF
>TRBJ1-4|-|-|TRBV10-3
TGTGCCTTTTCCAGCCTCCTGAACGCAACTAATGAAAAACTGTTTTTT
CAFSSLLNATNEKLFF
>TRBJ1-4|-|-|TRBV6-6
TGTGCCAGCAGTTTCACAGTTAATGAAAAACTGTTTTTT
CASSFTVNEKLFF
>TRBJ2-3|-|TRBD1|TRBV3-1/TRBV3-2
TGTGCCAGCAGCCAAGAGCCGATGATCCGGGACAGGGGAGTCGGGCCCGACACAGATACGCAGTATTTT
CASSQEPMIRDRGVGPDTDTQYF
>TRBJ1-2|-|-|TRBV6-5
TGTGCCAGCAGCCCGGGGAATGGTGGCTACACCTTC
CASSPGNGGYTF
>TRBJ2-6|-|-|TRBV6-5
TGTGCCAGCAGTTACAGCGGCTCTGGGGCCAACGTCCTGACTTTC
CASSYSGSGANVLTF
>TRBJ1-2|-|TRBD1|TRBV10-3
TGTGCCATCAGTCGGACAGGGGAGGATGGCTACACCTTC
CAISRTGEDGYTF
>TRBJ2-3|-|TRBD2|TRBV4-1
TGCGCCAGCAGCCACGAGAGCCGGACTAGCGGGGGACACCGAGATACGCAGTATTTT
CASSHESRTSGGHRDTQYF
>TRBJ1-6|-|-|TRBV3-1/TRBV3-2
TGTGCCAGCAGCCGACGAGGCGATAATTCACCCCTCCACTTT
CASSRRGDNSPLHF
>TRBJ1-6|-|TRBD1|TRBV28
TGTGCCAGCAGCCTAGGGGGCGCGGGCTCCTATAATTCACCCCTCCACTTT
CASSLGGAGSYNSPLHF
>TRBJ2-3|-|-|TRBV30
TGTGCCTGGTTACCGGGAACAGGTTCAGATACGCAGTATTTT
CAWLPGTGSDTQYF
>TRBJ2-4|-|TRBD2|TRBV12-3/TRBV12-4
TGTGCCAGCAGTGGGGGGGTCTCAAACATTCAGTACTTC
CASSGGVSNIQYF
>TRBJ1-2|few|TRBD1|TRBV28
TGTGCCGGTGGGACAGGGGGCAACTATGGCTACACCTTC
CAGGTGGNYGYTF
>TRBJ1-2|-|-|TRBV4-3
TGCGCCAGCAGCCAAGCGGGGACCGGCTACACCTTC
CASSQAGTGYTF
>TRBJ2-1|once|-|TRBV27
TGTGCCAGCAGAATAGACTCCTACAATGAGCAGTTCTTC
CASRIDSYNEQFF
>TRBJ1-1|few|-|TRBV7-9
TGTGCCAGCAGCTTAAATGTCTTAGGCACTGAAGCTTTCTTT
CASSLNVLGTEAFF
>TRBJ1-4|once|-|TRBV6-6
TGTGCCAGCTTCGTTCGGGACGGCGAAAAACTGTTTTTT
CASFVRDGEKLFF
>TRBJ1-1|once|-|TRBV11-1
TGTGCCAGCAGCAGAAACAAGGGCGGGTACACTGAAGCTTTCTTT
CASSRNKGGYTEAFF
>TRBJ2-3|-|-|TRBV5-8
TGTGCCAGTTTACAGGGTCGCACAGATACGCAGTATTTT
CASLQGRTDTQYF
>TRBJ1-6|few|-|TRBV7-2
TGTGCCAGCAGTGGAGGCTCCTATAATTCACCCCTCCACTTT
CASSGGSYNSPLHF
>TRBJ1-1|-|-|TRBV6-2/TRBV6-3
TGTGCCAGCAGTTACCAGCAGACTGAAGCTTTCTTT
CASSYQQTEAFF
>TRBJ2-3|-|-|TRBV11-2
TGTGCCATTGGAGAAGTAGTAGCAGATACGCAGTATTTT
CAIGEVVADTQYF
>TRBJ2-3|-|-|TRBV6-5
TGTGCCGCAGAACTTAACACAGATACGCAGTATTTT
CAAELNTDTQYF
>TRBJ2-3|once|TRBD2|TRBV7-9
TGTGCCAGCAGCTTAGTACCGGGACTAGCGGGAGTCAGCACAGATACGCAGTATTTT
CASSLVPGLAGVSTDTQYF
>TRBJ2-1|-|-|TRBV9
TGTGCCAGCAGCGTAGTGCAGGGGACAATGAATGAGCAGTTCTTC
CASSVVQGTMNEQFF
>TRBJ2-1|-|TRBD2|TRBV5-8
TGTGCCAGCAGCTCACTAGCGGGGTACAATGAGCAGTTCTTC
CASSSLAGYNEQFF
>TRBJ1-1|-|-|TRBV10-3
TGTGCCATCAGTGAGTCGGGAGGACAGTCGAACACTGAAGCTTTCTTT
CAISESGGQSNTEAFF
>TRBJ1-5|few|-|TRBV28
TGTGCCAGCAGCCTAACCGTGGACACCATAGTCAATCAGCCCCAGCATTTT
CASSLTVDTIVNQPQHF
>TRBJ1-1|few|-|TRBV6-5
TGTGCCAGCAATCCACAGTTGGGCGCGTACACTGAAGCTTTCTTT
CASNPQLGAYTEAFF
>TRBJ1-1|-|-|TRBV4-1
TGCGCCAGCAGCCAAGTCCGCACTGAAGCTTTCTTT
CASSQVRTEAFF
>TRBJ2-1|-|TRBD1|TRBV7-8
TGTGCCAGCAGCTTAGGGGACAGGGGGCGCGGCAATGAGCAGTTCTTC
CASSLGDRGRGNEQFF
>TRBJ2-7|-|-|TRBV18
TGTGCCAGCTCCCTTACCGGGGGCGGCTCCTACGAGCAGTACTTC
CASSLTGGGSYEQYF
>TRBJ1-3|-|TRBD1|TRBV28
TGTGCCAGCAGTTTACCTCGGACAGGGGGCAGTGGAAACACCATATATTTT
CASSLPRTGGSGNTIYF
>TRBJ1-1|-|-|TRBV12-3/TRBV12-4
TGTGCCAGCAGGGTGGGAGGCGAAGCTTTCTTT
CASRVGGEAFF
>TRBJ1-6|-|TRBD1|TRBV6-5
TGTGCCAGCAGTTTCCGACAGGGTGGGAATAATTCACCCCTCCACTTT
CASSFRQGGNNSPLHF
>TRBJ2-1|-|TRBD2|TRBV19
TGTGCCGTGGGAGCGGGAGCGAGGGGGTTTGAGCAGTTCTTC
CAVGAGARGFEQFF